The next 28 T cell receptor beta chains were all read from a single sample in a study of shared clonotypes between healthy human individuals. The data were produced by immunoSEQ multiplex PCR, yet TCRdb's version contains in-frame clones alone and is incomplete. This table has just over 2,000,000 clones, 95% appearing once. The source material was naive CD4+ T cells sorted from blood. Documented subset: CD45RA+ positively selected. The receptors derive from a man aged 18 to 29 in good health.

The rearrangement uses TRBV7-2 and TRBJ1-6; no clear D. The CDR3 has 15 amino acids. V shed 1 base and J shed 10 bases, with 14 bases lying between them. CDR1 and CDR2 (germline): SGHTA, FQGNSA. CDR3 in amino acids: CASSLGPRIESPLHF. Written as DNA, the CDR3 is TGTGCCAGCAGCTTAGGCCCGAGGATAGAATCACCCCTCCACTTT.

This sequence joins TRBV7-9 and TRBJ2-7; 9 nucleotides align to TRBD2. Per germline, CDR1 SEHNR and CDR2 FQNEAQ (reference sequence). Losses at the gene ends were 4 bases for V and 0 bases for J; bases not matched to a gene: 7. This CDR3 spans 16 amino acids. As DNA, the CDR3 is TGTGCCAGCAGCTCCTCACAGCGGGGGGACTCCTACGAGCAGTACTTC. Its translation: CASSSSQRGDSYEQYF.

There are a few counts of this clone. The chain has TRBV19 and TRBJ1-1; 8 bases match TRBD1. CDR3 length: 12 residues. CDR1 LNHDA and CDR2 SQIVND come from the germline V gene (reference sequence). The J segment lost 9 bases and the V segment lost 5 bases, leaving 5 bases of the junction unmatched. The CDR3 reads CASSQTGGKAFF. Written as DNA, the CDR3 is TGTGCCAGTAGTCAAACAGGGGGAAAAGCTTTCTTT. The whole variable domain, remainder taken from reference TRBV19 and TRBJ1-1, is DGGITQSPKYLFRKEGQNVTLSCEQNLNHDAMYWYRQDPGQGLRLIYYSQIVNDFQKGDIAEGYSVSREKKESFPLTVTSAQKNPTAFYLCASSQTGGKAFFGQGTRLTVV.

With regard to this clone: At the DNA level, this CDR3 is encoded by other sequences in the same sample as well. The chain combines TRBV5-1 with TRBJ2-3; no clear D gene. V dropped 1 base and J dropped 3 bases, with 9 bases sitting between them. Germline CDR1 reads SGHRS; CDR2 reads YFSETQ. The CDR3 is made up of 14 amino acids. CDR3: CASSLRSVTDTQYF. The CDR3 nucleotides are TGCGCCAGCAGCTTGAGGTCAGTTACAGATACGCAGTATTTT.

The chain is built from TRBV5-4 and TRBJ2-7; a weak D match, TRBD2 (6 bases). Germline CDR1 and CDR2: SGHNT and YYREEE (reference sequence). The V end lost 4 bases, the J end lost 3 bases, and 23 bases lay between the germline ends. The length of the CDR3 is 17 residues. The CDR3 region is CASSQVDRPSANYEQYF. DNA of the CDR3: TGTGCCAGCAGCCAAGTTGATAGGCCTAGCGCAAACTACGAGCAGTACTTC.

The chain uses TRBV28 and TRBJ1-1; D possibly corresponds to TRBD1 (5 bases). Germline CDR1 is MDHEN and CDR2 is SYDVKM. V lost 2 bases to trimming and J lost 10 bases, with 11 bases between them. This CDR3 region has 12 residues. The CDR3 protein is CASSLTGSRAFF. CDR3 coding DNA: TGTGCCAGCAGTTTAACAGGATCGAGAGCTTTCTTT.

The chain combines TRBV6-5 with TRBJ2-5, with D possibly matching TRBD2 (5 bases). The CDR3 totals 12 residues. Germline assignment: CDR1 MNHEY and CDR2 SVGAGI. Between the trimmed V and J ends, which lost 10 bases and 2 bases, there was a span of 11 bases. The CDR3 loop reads CATISGQETQYF. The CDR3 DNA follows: TGTGCCACTATTTCGGGGCAAGAGACCCAGTACTTC.

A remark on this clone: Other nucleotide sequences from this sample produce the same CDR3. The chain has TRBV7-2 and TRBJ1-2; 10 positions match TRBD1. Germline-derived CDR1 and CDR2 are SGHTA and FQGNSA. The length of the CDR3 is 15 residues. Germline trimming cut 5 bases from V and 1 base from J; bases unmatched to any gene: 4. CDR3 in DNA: TGTGCCAGCAGCCCTGGGACAGGGGTTAACTATGGCTACACCTTC. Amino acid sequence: CASSPGTGVNYGYTF.

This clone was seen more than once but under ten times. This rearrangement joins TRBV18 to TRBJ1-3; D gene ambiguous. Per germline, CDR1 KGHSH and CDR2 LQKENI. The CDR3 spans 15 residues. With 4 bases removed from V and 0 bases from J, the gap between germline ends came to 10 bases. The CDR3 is CASSRPTSSGNTIYF. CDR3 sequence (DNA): TGTGCCAGCTCACGACCAACGAGCTCTGGAAACACCATATATTTT.

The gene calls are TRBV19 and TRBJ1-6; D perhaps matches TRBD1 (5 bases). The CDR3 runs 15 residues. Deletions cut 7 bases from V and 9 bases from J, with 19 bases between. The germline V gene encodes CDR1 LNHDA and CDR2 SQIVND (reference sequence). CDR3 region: CASKWGPGIGSPLHF. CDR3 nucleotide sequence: TGTGCCAGTAAATGGGGCCCAGGTATCGGTTCACCCCTCCACTTT.

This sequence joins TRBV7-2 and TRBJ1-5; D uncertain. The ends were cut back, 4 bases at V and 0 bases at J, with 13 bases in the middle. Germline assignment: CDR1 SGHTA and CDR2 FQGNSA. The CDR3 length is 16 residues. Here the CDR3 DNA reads TGTGCCAGCAGCTCCTGGACGGGGATTAGCAATCAGCCCCAGCATTTT. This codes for CASSSWTGISNQPQHF.

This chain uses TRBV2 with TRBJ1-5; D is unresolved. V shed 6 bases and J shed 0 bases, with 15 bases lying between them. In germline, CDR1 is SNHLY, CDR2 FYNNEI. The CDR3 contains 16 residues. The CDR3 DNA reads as TGTGCCAGCAGCCCCCTTGGACGGTATAGCAATCAGCCCCAGCATTTT. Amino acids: CASSPLGRYSNQPQHF.

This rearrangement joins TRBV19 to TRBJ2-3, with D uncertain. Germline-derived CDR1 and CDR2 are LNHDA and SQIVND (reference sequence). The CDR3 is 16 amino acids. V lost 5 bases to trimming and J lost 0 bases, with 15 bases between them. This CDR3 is CASSPQGRTSTDTQYF. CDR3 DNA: TGTGCCAGTAGTCCTCAAGGGCGAACTAGCACAGATACGCAGTATTTT.

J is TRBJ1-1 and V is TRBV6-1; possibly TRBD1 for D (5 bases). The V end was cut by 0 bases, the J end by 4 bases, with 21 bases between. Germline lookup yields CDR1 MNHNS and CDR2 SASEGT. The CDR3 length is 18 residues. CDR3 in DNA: TGTGCCAGCAGTGAAGCGGGGGACGAGCAAGGTTGGGTCACTGAAGCTTTCTTT. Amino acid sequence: CASSEAGDEQGWVTEAFF.

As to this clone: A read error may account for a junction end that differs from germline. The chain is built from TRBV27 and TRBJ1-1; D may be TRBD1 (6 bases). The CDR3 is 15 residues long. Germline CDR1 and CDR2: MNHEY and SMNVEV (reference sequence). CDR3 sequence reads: CASSLSWGAIGEAFF. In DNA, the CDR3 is TGTGCCAGCAGCTTATCATGGGGGGCTATCGGCGAAGCTTTCTTT.

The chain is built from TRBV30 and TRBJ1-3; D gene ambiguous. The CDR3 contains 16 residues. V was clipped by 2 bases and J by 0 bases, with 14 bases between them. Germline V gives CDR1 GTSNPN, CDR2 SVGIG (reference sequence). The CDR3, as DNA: TGTGCCTGGAGTAGGGTCGCCCAACTCTCTGGAAACACCATATATTTT. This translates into CAWSRVAQLSGNTIYF.

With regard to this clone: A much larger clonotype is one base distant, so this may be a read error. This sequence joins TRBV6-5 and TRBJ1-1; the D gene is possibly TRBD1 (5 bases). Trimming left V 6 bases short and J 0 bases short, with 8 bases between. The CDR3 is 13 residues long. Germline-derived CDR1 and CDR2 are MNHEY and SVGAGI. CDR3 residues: CASSSRVNTEAFF. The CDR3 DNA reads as TGTGCCAGCAGCTCCAGGGTGAACACTGAAGCTTTCTTT.

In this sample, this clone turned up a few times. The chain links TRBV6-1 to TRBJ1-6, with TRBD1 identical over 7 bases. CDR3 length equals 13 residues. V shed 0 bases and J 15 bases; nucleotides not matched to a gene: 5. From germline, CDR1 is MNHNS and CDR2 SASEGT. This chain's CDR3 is CASSEATGLDLHF. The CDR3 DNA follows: TGTGCCAGCAGTGAAGCGACAGGGCTGGACCTCCACTTT.

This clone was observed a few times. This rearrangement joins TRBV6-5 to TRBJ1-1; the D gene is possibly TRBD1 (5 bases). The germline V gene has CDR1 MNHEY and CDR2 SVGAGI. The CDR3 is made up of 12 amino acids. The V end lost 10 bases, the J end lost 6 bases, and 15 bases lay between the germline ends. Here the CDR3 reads CATLSGSAEAFF. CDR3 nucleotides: TGTGCCACCCTTTCAGGGAGCGCTGAAGCTTTCTTT.

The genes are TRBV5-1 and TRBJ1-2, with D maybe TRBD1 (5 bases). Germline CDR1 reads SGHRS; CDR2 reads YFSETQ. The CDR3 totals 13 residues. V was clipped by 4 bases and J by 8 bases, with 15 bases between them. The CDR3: CASSPEGFEGYTF. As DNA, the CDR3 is TGCGCCAGCAGCCCGGAGGGGTTCGAAGGCTACACCTTC. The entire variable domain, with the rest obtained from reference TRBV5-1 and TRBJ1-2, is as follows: KAGVTQTPRYLIKTRGQQVTLSCSPISGHRSVSWYQQTPGQGLQFLFEYFSETQRNKGNFPGRFSGRQFSNSRSEMNVSTLELGDSALYLCASSPEGFEGYTFGSGTRLTVV.

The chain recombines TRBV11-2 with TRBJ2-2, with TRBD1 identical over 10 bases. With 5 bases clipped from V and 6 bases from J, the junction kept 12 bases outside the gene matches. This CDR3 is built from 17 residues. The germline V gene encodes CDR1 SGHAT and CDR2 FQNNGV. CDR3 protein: CASSVNRDRGGSGELFF. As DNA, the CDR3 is TGTGCCAGCAGCGTAAACCGGGACAGGGGAGGGTCCGGGGAGCTGTTTTTT.

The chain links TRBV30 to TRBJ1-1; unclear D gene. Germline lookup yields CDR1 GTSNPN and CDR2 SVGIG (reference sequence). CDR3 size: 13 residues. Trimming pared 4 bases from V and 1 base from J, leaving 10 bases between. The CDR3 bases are TGTGCCTGGACCTCCTTTGGGAACACTGAAGCTTTCTTT. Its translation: CAWTSFGNTEAFF. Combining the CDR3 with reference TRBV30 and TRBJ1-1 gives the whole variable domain SQTIHQWPATLVQPVGSPLSLECTVEGTSNPNLYWYRQAAGRGLQLLFYSVGIGQISSEVPQNLSASRPQDRQFILSSKKLLLSDSGFYLCAWTSFGNTEAFFGQGTRLTVV.

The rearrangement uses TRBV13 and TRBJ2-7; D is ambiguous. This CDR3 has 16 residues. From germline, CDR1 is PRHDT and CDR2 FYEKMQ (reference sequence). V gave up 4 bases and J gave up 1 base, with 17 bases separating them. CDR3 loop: CASSSARDSLSYEQYF. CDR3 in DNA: TGTGCCAGCAGCTCGGCCCGCGACTCGTTGTCCTACGAGCAGTACTTC.

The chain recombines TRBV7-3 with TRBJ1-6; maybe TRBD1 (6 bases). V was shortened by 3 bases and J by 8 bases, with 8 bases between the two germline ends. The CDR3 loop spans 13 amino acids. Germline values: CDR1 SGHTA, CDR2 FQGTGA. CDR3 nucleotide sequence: TGTGCCAGCAGCTTTTCAGGGGATTCACCCCTCCACTTT. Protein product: CASSFSGDSPLHF. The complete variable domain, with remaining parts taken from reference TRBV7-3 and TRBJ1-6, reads GAGVSQTPSNKVTEKGKYVELRCDPISGHTALYWYRQSLGQGPEFLIYFQGTGAADDSGLPNDRFFAVRPEGSVSTLKIQRTERGDSAVYLCASSFSGDSPLHFGNGTRLTVT.

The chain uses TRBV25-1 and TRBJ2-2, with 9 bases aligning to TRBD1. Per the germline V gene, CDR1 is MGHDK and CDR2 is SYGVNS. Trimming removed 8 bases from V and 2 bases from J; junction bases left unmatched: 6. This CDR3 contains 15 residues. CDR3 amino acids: CASQGTGRNTGELFF. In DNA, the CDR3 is TGTGCCAGCCAAGGGACAGGGCGAAACACCGGGGAGCTGTTTTTT. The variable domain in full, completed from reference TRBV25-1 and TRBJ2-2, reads EADIYQTPRYLVIGTGKKITLECSQTMGHDKMYWYQQDPGMELHLIHYSYGVNSTEKGDLSSESTVSRIRTEHFPLTLESARPSHTSQYLCASQGTGRNTGELFFGEGSRLTVL.

The CDR3 DNA is TGTGCCATCAGCCTGACCCCCATAGCGGAGAGCACAGATACGCAGTATTTT. Amino acid sequence: CAISLTPIAESTDTQYF. The rearrangement links TRBV10-3 to TRBJ2-3; maybe TRBD2 (6 bases). This CDR3 is built from 17 residues. V was shortened by 6 bases and J by 0 bases, with 19 bases between the two germline ends. Per the germline V gene, CDR1 is ENHRY and CDR2 is SYGVKD.

The CDR3 here is CASSPLGQGNYNEQFF. The CDR3 DNA sequence: TGTGCCAGCAGCCCCCTGGGGCAGGGGAACTACAATGAGCAGTTCTTC. This sequence joins TRBV9 and TRBJ2-1; maybe TRBD1 (6 bases). Germline CDR1 and CDR2: SGDLS and YYNGEE. The V gene lost 4 bases and the J gene lost 3 bases, with 17 bases spanning the gap. This CDR3 is 16 amino acids long.

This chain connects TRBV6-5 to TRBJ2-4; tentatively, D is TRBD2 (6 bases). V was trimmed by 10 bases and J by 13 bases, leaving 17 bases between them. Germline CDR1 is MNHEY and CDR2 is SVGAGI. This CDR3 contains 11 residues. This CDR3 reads CATRSEGWQYF. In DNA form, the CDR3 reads TGTGCCACCCGGTCGGAGGGCTGGCAGTACTTC.